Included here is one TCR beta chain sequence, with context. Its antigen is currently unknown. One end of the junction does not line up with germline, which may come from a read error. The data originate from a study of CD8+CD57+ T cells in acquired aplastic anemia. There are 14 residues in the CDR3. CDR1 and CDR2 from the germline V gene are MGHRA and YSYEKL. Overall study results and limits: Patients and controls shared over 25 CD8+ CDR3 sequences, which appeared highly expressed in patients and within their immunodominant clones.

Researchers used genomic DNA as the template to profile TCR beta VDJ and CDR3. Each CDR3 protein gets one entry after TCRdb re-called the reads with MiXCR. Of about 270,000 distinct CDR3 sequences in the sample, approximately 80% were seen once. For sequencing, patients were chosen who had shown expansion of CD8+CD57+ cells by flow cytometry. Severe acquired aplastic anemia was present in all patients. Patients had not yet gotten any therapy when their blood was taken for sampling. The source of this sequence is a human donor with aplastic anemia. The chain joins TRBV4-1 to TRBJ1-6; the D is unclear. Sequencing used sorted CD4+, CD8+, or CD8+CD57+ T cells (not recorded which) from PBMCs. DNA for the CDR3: TGTGCCAGTAGTACCATCTACGGAAATTCACCCCTCCACTTT. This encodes CASSTIYGNSPLHF.